One and the same sample provided the 30 T cell receptor beta chains below, sequenced in a study of identical twins (dated by TCRdb to 2016 to 2017). Libraries were prepared through 5' RACE. Data came from an Illumina HiSeq 2000. The public reads were reanalyzed by TCRdb: fastp trimming at Q25, MiXCR alignment, in-frame beta chains only. Under each unique CDR3 protein, matching rows form one entry showing the most common genes and DNA. The sample table contains around 550,000 distinct CDR3 sequences; only one count was recorded for roughly 15% of them. 0.44% of the sample rests with the top ten. This sample was shared with a second study, whose subject was yellow fever vaccine responses in identical twins.

Sequencing used CD4+ T cells sorted from blood. These receptors originate from a woman in her late teens or twenties in good health.

This clonotype was seen many times. The chain links TRBV6-2 or TRBV6-3 to TRBJ2-3; possibly TRBD2 for D (6 bases). Trimming removed 5 bases at V and 7 bases at J, with 10 bases between. Germline assignment: CDR1 MNHEY and CDR2 SVGEGT. The CDR3 sequence is 12 residues long. The CDR3 spells CASSPGLHTQYF. The CDR3 DNA sequence: TGTGCCAGCAGTCCGGGACTTCATACGCAGTATTTT.

V is TRBV20-1 and J is TRBJ1-1, with D maybe TRBD1 (6 bases). The V end was cut by 6 bases, the J end by 4 bases, with 18 bases between. This CDR3 region has 14 residues. Per germline, CDR1 DFQATT and CDR2 SNEGSKA (reference sequence). CDR3 DNA sequence: TGCAGTGCCCACCCCCGGACGGGGGCCACTGAAGCTTTCTTT. Translation: CSAHPRTGATEAFF.

This clonotype was counted ten times or more. This chain connects TRBV20-1 to TRBJ1-1; D remains unclear. Trimming shortened V by 5 bases and J by 0 bases, and 7 bases separated the two germline ends. Germline CDR1 DFQATT, CDR2 SNEGSKA (reference sequence). This CDR3 spans 12 amino acids. CDR3 bases: TGCAGTGCTGGAAGATTGAACACTGAAGCTTTCTTT. This encodes CSAGRLNTEAFF.

The rearrangement links TRBV6-5 to TRBJ1-5; D is ambiguous. V lost 0 bases, J lost 2 bases, and 11 bases lay in between. There are 16 residues in the CDR3. Germline lookup yields CDR1 MNHEY and CDR2 SVGAGI. The CDR3 DNA reads as TGTGCCAGCAGTTACTCGCGTCCTAGGGGCAATCAGCCCCAGCATTTT. This encodes CASSYSRPRGNQPQHF.

The CDR3 DNA follows: TGTGCCAGCAGTGGGACAGGGGGGTTCAATGAGCAGTTCTTC. This gives the protein CASSGTGGFNEQFF. The chain joins TRBV12-3 or TRBV12-4 to TRBJ2-1, with TRBD1 identical over 11 bases. There are 14 residues in the CDR3. The ends lost 5 bases at V and 6 bases at J; junction bases unmatched: 3.

This chain links TRBV6-1 with TRBJ1-3, with 7 bases fitting TRBD1. The CDR3 consists of 14 residues. CDR1 is MNHNS and CDR2 is SASEGT in the germline V gene. V shed 5 bases, J shed 2 bases, and the junction held 3 bases outside the gene matches. CDR3 region: CASSTGQTGNTIYF. As DNA, the CDR3 is TGTGCCAGCAGTACGGGACAGACTGGAAACACCATATATTTT.

This clonotype was counted at least ten times. The chain is built from TRBV12-3 or TRBV12-4 and TRBJ2-7; the D is unclear. V was cut by 4 bases and J by 1 base, with 8 bases left in between. The CDR3 has 13 residues. CDR3 coding DNA: TGTGCCAGCAGTTCGACATTGTCCTACGAGCAGTACTTC. Translated: CASSSTLSYEQYF.

The J gene is TRBJ2-3, the V gene TRBV3-1; possible D gene TRBD1, 5 bases. V was pared by 1 base and J by 10 bases, with 12 bases between. The CDR3 has 13 amino acids. Germline assignment: CDR1 LGHDT and CDR2 YNNKEL (reference sequence). CDR3 protein: CASSQGRGGAQYF. The CDR3 bases are TGTGCCAGCAGCCAAGGAAGGGGTGGAGCGCAGTATTTT.

The genes are TRBV24-1 and TRBJ2-1; unclear D gene. Between the trimmed V and J ends, which lost 3 bases and 4 bases, there was a span of 6 bases. CDR3 size: 13 residues. The germline gives CDR1 KGHDR, CDR2 SFDVKD. The CDR3 sequence is CATSDLQYNEQFF. In DNA form, the CDR3 reads TGTGCCACCAGTGATCTACAGTACAATGAGCAGTTCTTC.

This chain uses TRBV2 with TRBJ2-3; D is possibly TRBD1 (5 bases). Germline CDR1 SNHLY, CDR2 FYNNEI. The CDR3 covers 17 residues. V was cut by 4 bases and J by 0 bases, with 17 bases left in between. The CDR3 spells CASSAETVKTSTDTQYF. Here the CDR3 DNA reads TGTGCCAGCAGTGCCGAGACAGTCAAAACTAGCACAGATACGCAGTATTTT.

This clonotype was seen more than once but under ten times. This chain links TRBV6-1 with TRBJ2-5, with 8 bases matching TRBD1. Trimming took 1 base from V and 0 from J; bases not matched to a gene: 4. Germline CDR1 is MNHNS and CDR2 is SASEGT. The CDR3 extends over 16 amino acids. The CDR3 region is CASSEDGTGNQETQYF. The CDR3 region has the DNA TGTGCCAGCAGTGAAGACGGGACAGGCAACCAAGAGACCCAGTACTTC.

The chain employs TRBV6-1 and TRBJ2-1; 9 bases fit TRBD2. Losses at the gene ends were 10 bases for V and 3 bases for J; bases not matched to a gene: 10. The CDR3 sequence is 15 residues long. Germline lookup yields CDR1 MNHNS and CDR2 SASEGT. The CDR3 spells CATVLTSGLYNEQFF. CDR3 nucleotide sequence: TGTGCCACCGTCCTGACTAGCGGCCTCTACAATGAGCAGTTCTTC.

The J gene is TRBJ2-1, the V gene TRBV28; 7 nucleotides align to TRBD2. This CDR3 comprises 14 residues. CDR1 is MDHEN, CDR2 SYDVKM, per germline. V trimming: 2 bases; J trimming: 9 bases; junction bases outside the gene matches: 7. The CDR3 DNA sequence: TGTGCCAGCAGTTTAAAACCGAGCGGGATTGAGCAGTTCTTC. This translates into CASSLKPSGIEQFF.

The rearrangement joins TRBV14 to TRBJ2-2, with D perhaps matching TRBD1 or TRBD2 (5 bases each). Germline V gives CDR1 SGHDN, CDR2 FVKESK. This CDR3 spans 17 amino acids. The germline V and J ends were trimmed by 0 bases and 1 base, with 12 bases remaining between them. The CDR3 DNA follows: TGTGCCAGCAGCCAAGATCTGGGGACGGTGAACACCGGGGAGCTGTTTTTT. Translated: CASSQDLGTVNTGELFF.

The genes are TRBV5-1 and TRBJ2-3; 7 bases line up with TRBD1. This CDR3 is 14 amino acids long. Germline-derived CDR1 and CDR2 are SGHRS and YFSETQ. V was pared by 4 bases and J by 3 bases, with 5 bases of the junction left unmatched. The CDR3 nucleotides are TGCGCCAGCAGCCCTTCGACAGGGACAGATACGCAGTATTTT. Its translation is CASSPSTGTDTQYF.

This clonotype was counted only a few times. The V call is TRBV28, the J call TRBJ1-2, with a tentative D call TRBD1 (5 bases). Deletions cut 3 bases from V and 6 bases from J, with 23 bases between. The CDR3 loop spans 17 amino acids. CDR1 is MDHEN, CDR2 SYDVKM, per germline. CDR3 nucleotides: TGTGCCAGCAGTTTGTCAGGGCAGGGTCTTCTCGTCGATGGCTACACCTTC. This sequence encodes CASSLSGQGLLVDGYTF.

This sequence joins TRBV6-1 and TRBJ2-7, with 9 bases fitting TRBD2. The germline CDR1 and CDR2 sequences are MNHNS and SASEGT. The J segment lost 4 bases and the V segment lost 2 bases, leaving 6 bases of the junction unmatched. The CDR3 consists of 15 residues. The chain's CDR3 is CASSERRLAAYEQYF. The CDR3 DNA reads as TGTGCCAGCAGTGAACGTAGACTAGCGGCATACGAGCAGTACTTC.

The chain recombines TRBV24-1 with TRBJ1-2, with 7 bases fitting TRBD1. Losses at the gene ends were 3 bases for V and 6 bases for J; bases not matched to a gene: 6. The CDR3 runs to 14 residues. Germline-derived CDR1 and CDR2 are KGHDR and SFDVKD. This CDR3 is CATSDPGQAHGYTF. The CDR3 coding sequence is TGTGCCACCAGTGATCCTGGACAGGCTCATGGCTACACCTTC.

This clonotype was seen just once. The chain links TRBV14 to TRBJ2-2, with D possibly matching TRBD2 (7 bases). The V end lost 4 bases, the J end lost 4 bases, and 19 bases lay between the germline ends. The germline gives CDR1 SGHDN, CDR2 FVKESK. CDR3 length: 17 amino acids. CDR3 loop: CASSPPRGARGTGELFF. CDR3 sequence (DNA): TGTGCCAGCAGCCCCCCTCGGGGGGCGCGGGGCACCGGGGAGCTGTTTTTT.

In this sample, this clonotype turned up a few times. The rearrangement uses TRBV5-8 and TRBJ1-6; D uncertain. Germline CDR1 is SGHTS and CDR2 is YDEGEE. CDR3 length: 15 amino acids. Between the trimmed V and J ends, which lost 0 bases and 7 bases, there was a span of 11 bases. In DNA form, the CDR3 reads TGTGCCAGCAGCTTGGATCTGGCCGAGAATTCACCCCTCCACTTT. Protein sequence: CASSLDLAENSPLHF.

This sequence joins TRBV5-5 and TRBJ2-4; TRBD2 might be the D (5 bases). The CDR3 length is 14 residues. CDR1 is SGHKS and CDR2 is YYEKEE in the germline V gene (reference sequence). Trimming pared 8 bases from V and 7 bases from J, leaving 19 bases between. The CDR3 DNA reads TGTGCCAGGAGCCCCGGGGTCGCTGGGAACATTCAGTACTTC. This codes for CARSPGVAGNIQYF.

A single count supports this clonotype. V gene TRBV6-5 combines with J gene TRBJ2-1, with 11 bases that match TRBD2. The germline CDR1 and CDR2 sequences are MNHEY and SVGAGI. The CDR3 is 17 amino acids. V was pared by 0 bases and J by 4 bases, with 5 bases of the junction left unmatched. CDR3 loop: CASSYSARLAGYNEQFF. The CDR3 DNA sequence: TGTGCCAGCAGTTACTCGGCCAGACTAGCGGGGTACAATGAGCAGTTCTTC.

The rearrangement links TRBV2 to TRBJ2-2, with 12 bases lining up with TRBD2. The germline V gene encodes CDR1 SNHLY and CDR2 FYNNEI. V gave up 6 bases and J gave up 7 bases; unmatched junction bases: 6. CDR3 length equals 15 residues. This chain's CDR3 is CASRETSGSGGELFF. The CDR3 region has the DNA TGTGCCAGCAGGGAGACTAGCGGGAGTGGCGGGGAGCTGTTTTTT.

This clonotype has more than one count but fewer than ten. V gene TRBV29-1 combines with J gene TRBJ2-1; TRBD2 aligns across 8 bases. The CDR3 consists of 13 residues. The ends lost 4 bases at V and 5 bases at J; junction bases unmatched: 4. Germline-derived CDR1 and CDR2 are SQVTM and ANQGSEA. CDR3 residues: CSVGFGGDNEQFF. CDR3 DNA: TGCAGCGTTGGTTTCGGGGGGGACAATGAGCAGTTCTTC.

The chain employs TRBV15 and TRBJ2-1; no firm D call. Germline V lookup: CDR1 LNHNV, CDR2 YYDKDF (reference sequence). V lost 2 bases to trimming and J lost 11 bases, with 7 bases between them. CDR3 length: 11 amino acids. In DNA, the CDR3 is TGTGCCACCAGCAGATCGGATAAGCAGTTCTTC. This sequence encodes CATSRSDKQFF.

V gene TRBV20-1 combines with J gene TRBJ1-1; no firm D call. This CDR3 spans 16 amino acids. CDR1 and CDR2 from the germline V gene are DFQATT and SNEGSKA (reference sequence). Trimming took off 1 base at V and 1 base at J, with 16 bases between the two ends. Here the CDR3 reads CSARGSLTGPNTEAFF. The CDR3 region has the DNA TGCAGTGCTAGAGGATCTCTCACCGGGCCGAACACTGAAGCTTTCTTT.

This clonotype has only a few counts. V and J are TRBV3-1 and TRBJ2-7, with a weak D call TRBD2 (6 bases). Germline CDR1 reads LGHDT; CDR2 reads YNNKEL (reference sequence). The CDR3 loop spans 15 amino acids. Between the trimmed V and J ends, which lost 3 bases and 0 bases, there was a span of 12 bases. The CDR3 reads CASSHGSGLSYEQYF. The CDR3 nucleotides are TGTGCCAGCAGCCACGGTAGCGGCCTCTCCTACGAGCAGTACTTC.

The V and J genes are TRBV6-6 and TRBJ1-1; D is unclear. The CDR3 has 13 residues. The germline gives CDR1 MNHNY, CDR2 SVGAGI (reference sequence). V shed 4 bases and J shed 1 base, with 7 bases lying between them. The DNA for the CDR3 is TGTGCCAGCAGTTCGAACTGGAACACTGAAGCTTTCTTT. Translated: CASSSNWNTEAFF.

This clonotype occurred a few times. The genes are TRBV14 and TRBJ1-2, with D uncertain. CDR1 is SGHDN, CDR2 FVKESK, per germline. The CDR3 runs to 13 residues. Between the trimmed V and J ends, which lost 2 bases and 1 base, there was a span of 5 bases. The CDR3 protein is CASSQQVNYGYTF. The CDR3 DNA is TGTGCCAGCAGCCAACAAGTTAACTATGGCTACACCTTC.

The V call is TRBV14, the J call TRBJ2-3; D unresolved. V lost 0 bases, J lost 7 bases, and 8 bases lay in between. Germline V gene sequence: CDR1 SGHDN, CDR2 FVKESK. The CDR3 runs to 13 residues. CDR3 in amino acids: CASSQDTPHTQYF. The CDR3 DNA follows: TGTGCCAGCAGCCAAGATACTCCCCATACGCAGTATTTT.